The 10 T cell receptor beta chains listed next were all sequenced from one sample in a study of blood T cell repertoires in COVID-19. This table comes from immunoSEQ multiplex PCR, and its TCRdb copy is limited to in-frame clones, with some not included. The data hold approximately 130,000 clones, with approximately 85% observed a single time. The sequencing input was peripheral blood. The receptors shown here come from a human donor in a cohort sampled during active COVID-19.

The rearrangement uses TRBV12-3 or TRBV12-4 and TRBJ1-2; the D gene is possibly TRBD1 (5 bases). V was shortened by 5 bases and J by 5 bases, with 12 bases between the two germline ends. The CDR3 length is 13 residues. The CDR3 sequence: CASSPDRIYGYTF. The DNA of the CDR3 is TGTGCCAGCAGTCCAGACAGAATTTATGGCTACACCTTC.

The rearrangement joins TRBV6-5 to TRBJ2-5; D may be TRBD2 (6 bases). Looked up from germline, CDR1 is MNHEY and CDR2 is SVGAGI. Trimming removed 6 bases from V and 2 bases from J, with 16 bases in between. The CDR3 is 15 amino acids. The CDR3 DNA sequence: TGTGCCAGCAGACGACGGGGACTCGATCAAGAGACCCAGTACTTC. It codes for CASRRRGLDQETQYF.

The CDR3 is CASSLTVGGVHEQYF. The CDR3, as DNA: TGTGCCAGCAGCTTAACCGTCGGGGGGGTACACGAGCAGTACTTC. The V call is TRBV7-3, the J call TRBJ2-7, with 8 bases aligning to TRBD2. J was trimmed by 5 bases and V by 0 bases; bases with no gene match: 6. The CDR3 runs to 15 residues. Germline assignment: CDR1 SGHTA and CDR2 FQGTGA.

The chain has TRBV6-2 or TRBV6-3 and TRBJ1-2; 9 bases map to TRBD1. The V gene end was trimmed by 5 bases and the J gene end by 8 bases; junction bases not matched to a gene: 3. CDR3 length: 12 residues. CDR1 and CDR2 from the germline V gene are MNHEY and SVGEGT. The CDR3 DNA reads TGTGCCAGCAGTCACAGGGGGCTCGGCTACACCTTC. Translating it yields CASSHRGLGYTF.

The chain is built from TRBV4-1 and TRBJ1-2; the D gene is possibly TRBD1 (5 bases). With 1 base removed from V and 8 bases from J, the gap between germline ends came to 17 bases. Germline CDR1 and CDR2: MGHRA and YSYEKL. The CDR3 has 15 amino acids. CDR3 in amino acids: CASSQGSTGVGGYTF. Here the CDR3 DNA reads TGCGCCAGCAGCCAAGGAAGTACAGGTGTCGGGGGCTACACCTTC.

This clone was observed a few times. The V and J genes are TRBV15 and TRBJ1-5; possibly TRBD1 for D (5 bases). The CDR3 sequence is 14 residues long. Trimming took off 2 bases at V and 9 bases at J, with 14 bases between the two ends. Germline V gene lookup returns CDR1 LNHNV and CDR2 YYDKDF (reference sequence). CDR3 loop: CATSRQGPVLPQHF. The DNA of the CDR3 is TGTGCCACCAGCAGACAGGGTCCGGTTTTGCCCCAGCATTTT.

The CDR3: CASSRAGGTDTQYF. CDR3 nucleotide sequence: TGTGCCAGTAGTAGAGCGGGAGGCACAGATACGCAGTATTTT. The rearrangement uses TRBV19 and TRBJ2-3; 8 nucleotides agree with TRBD2. J was trimmed by 1 base and V by 4 bases; bases with no gene match: 1. Germline CDR1 is LNHDA and CDR2 is SQIVND (reference sequence). The CDR3 sequence is 14 residues long. The whole variable domain, remainder taken from reference TRBV19 and TRBJ2-3, is DGGITQSPKYLFRKEGQNVTLSCEQNLNHDAMYWYRQDPGQGLRLIYYSQIVNDFQKGDIAEGYSVSREKKESFPLTVTSAQKNPTAFYLCASSRAGGTDTQYFGPGTRLTVL.

This clone occurred a few times. The chain combines TRBV5-1 with TRBJ1-2; D is possibly TRBD1 (5 bases). This CDR3 has 14 amino acids. In germline, CDR1 is SGHRS, CDR2 YFSETQ. V was clipped by 2 bases and J by 7 bases, with 15 bases between them. As DNA, the CDR3 is TGCGCCAGCAGCTTAGAAGGACAAAGGAGTGGCTACACCTTC. Residues: CASSLEGQRSGYTF.

The V gene is TRBV12-3 or TRBV12-4, the J gene TRBJ2-5; D uncertain. The CDR3 consists of 11 residues. Trimming cost V 6 bases and J 9 bases, with 11 bases left between them. The CDR3 region is CASSTLAAQYF. The CDR3 DNA is TGTGCCAGCAGCACCCTCGCGGCCCAGTACTTC.

The rearrangement uses TRBV10-3 and TRBJ2-1; 11 bases match TRBD2. This CDR3 contains 14 residues. V lost 6 bases and J lost 7; bases outside the gene matches: 5. CDR1 and CDR2 from the germline V gene are ENHRY and SYGVKD. CDR3 loop: CAIRDSGGANEQFF. CDR3 sequence (DNA): TGTGCCATCAGGGATAGCGGGGGGGCGAATGAGCAGTTCTTC.